This is a list of T cell receptor beta chains from one sample in a study of blood T cells in healthy people across ages. TCRdb called the 5' RACE reads again in MiXCR, with one record for every CDR3 protein. The sample records about 930,000 distinct CDR3 sequences, 25% to 30% being singletons. This sample also belongs to another study, concerning T cells of mothers and their children.

What was sequenced was blood. The receptors derive from a woman aged 40 to 55 in good health. Each CDR3 is given with its conserved first and last residue. A D gene is named only where the DNA matches it firmly. Some rows have no size entry. The others give once, few or many, or a class for an expanded clone.

TRBV28	many	TRBJ2-7	16	NA	TGTGCCAGCAACCAGGGAGGGGGAGGCCTCGCCTACGAGCAGTACTTC	CASNQGGGGLAYEQYF
TRBV11-2	many	TRBJ2-7	15	NA	TGTGCCAGCAGCTTAGTCTTGGGGGCCCAGGGTGGGCAGTACTTC	CASSLVLGAQGGQYF
TRBV4-3	NA	TRBJ1-2	15	NA	TGCGCCAGCAGCCAAGATTGGACAGCTACTTATGACTACACCTTC	CASSQDWTATYDYTF
TRBV2	NA	TRBJ1-2	12	NA	TGTGCCAGCAGTGGAAAGGGTTATGGCTACACCTTC	CASSGKGYGYTF
TRBV9	NA	TRBJ2-3	16	NA	TGTGCCAGCAGCGTAGTCGGCGGGGTCTCGGGAGATACGCAGTATTTT	CASSVVGGVSGDTQYF
TRBV5-1	NA	TRBJ1-2	14	NA	TGCGCCAGCAATCCAGGTACAGGCTCCGATGGCTACACCTTC	CASNPGTGSDGYTF
TRBV7-9	NA	TRBJ2-2	17	TRBD1	TGTGCCAGCGACCGGGACAGGGGCGCTTGGTACACCGGGGAGCTGTTTTTT	CASDRDRGAWYTGELFF
TRBV18	NA	TRBJ2-7	14	NA	TGTGCCAGCTCACGAGAGGTGGAAGCCTACGAGCAGTACTTC	CASSREVEAYEQYF
TRBV27	few	TRBJ1-5	14	NA	TGTGCCAGCAGTTATACACAAGGCAATCAGCCCCAGCATTTT	CASSYTQGNQPQHF
TRBV11-2	NA	TRBJ2-7	18	TRBD2	TGTGCCAGCAGCTCCATTAGGGGCGTAGCGGGGGGCTCCTACGAGCAGTACTTC	CASSSIRGVAGGSYEQYF
TRBV7-4	few	TRBJ2-3	18	NA	TGTGCCAGCGGAAGAGGCGGAGGGCAACTTTCTAGCACAGATACGCAGTATTTT	CASGRGGGQLSSTDTQYF
TRBV20-1	NA	TRBJ2-7	12	NA	TGCAGTGCTGAGGGGCGGGACTACGAGCAGTACTTC	CSAEGRDYEQYF
TRBV28	many	TRBJ1-2	15	TRBD1	TGTGCCAGCAGTTCCCTCGGACAGGGTTCCTATGGCTACACCTTC	CASSSLGQGSYGYTF
TRBV6-5	many	TRBJ1-2	14	TRBD1	TGTGCCAGCCGGACAGGCCTCCTTGGCTATGGCTACACCTTC	CASRTGLLGYGYTF
TRBV7-2	many	TRBJ2-5	16	TRBD2	TGTGCCAGCAGCAGCCCTAGCGGGGGGGCATCAGAGACCCAGTACTTC	CASSSPSGGASETQYF
TRBV7-2	NA	TRBJ2-5	11	TRBD2	TGTGCCAGCAGCCCAGGACTAGCGTGGTACTTC	CASSPGLAWYF
TRBV28	few	TRBJ2-7	16	TRBD2	TGTGCCAGCAGTTTGCGGAGCGGGGGGAGCTCCTACGAGCAGTACTTC	CASSLRSGGSSYEQYF
TRBV9	many	TRBJ2-7	14	TRBD1	TGTGCCAGCAGCCCTGGACAGGCCCCCCTCCAGCAGTACTTC	CASSPGQAPLQQYF
TRBV15	few	TRBJ1-2	14	TRBD1	TGTGCCACCAGCGTGGACAGGGGGCATTTGGGCTACACCTTC	CATSVDRGHLGYTF
TRBV12-3/TRBV12-4	NA	TRBJ2-3	15	NA	TGTGCCAGCAGTTTTATATTAGCCCGCACAGATACGCAGTATTTT	CASSFILARTDTQYF
TRBV2	NA	TRBJ2-3	15	NA	TGTGCCAGCAGTGAAGGTATAGCGGCAACAGATGCGCAGTATTTT	CASSEGIAATDAQYF
TRBV5-1	few	TRBJ2-7	16	NA	TGCGCCAGCAGCCCCACTTCCGGGACTCTCTCCTACGAGCAGTACTTC	CASSPTSGTLSYEQYF
TRBV3-1	few	TRBJ1-2	17	NA	TGTGCCAGCAGCCAAGTGCTCGTGGGGGACCCTCCTAATGGCTACACCTTC	CASSQVLVGDPPNGYTF
TRBV24-1	NA	TRBJ2-7	16	TRBD1	TGTGCCACCAGTGATTCCCGGACAGGGCGAATCTACGAGCAGTACTTC	CATSDSRTGRIYEQYF
TRBV7-2	NA	TRBJ1-4	14	TRBD1	TGTGCCAGCAGCCGGACAGGTTTTAATGAAAAACTGTTTTTT	CASSRTGFNEKLFF
TRBV11-2	NA	TRBJ1-4	15	TRBD1	TGTGCCAGCAGTCACTCGACAGGGTCGAATGAAAAACTGTTTTTT	CASSHSTGSNEKLFF
TRBV18	few	TRBJ2-5	18	TRBD2	TGTGCCAGCTCACCAGACCTCACTAGCGGGGGGTTCCAAGAGACCCAGTACTTC	CASSPDLTSGGFQETQYF
TRBV28	NA	TRBJ1-2	12	NA	TGTGCCAGCAGTTCGACCGAGTATGGCTACACCTTC	CASSSTEYGYTF
TRBV7-2	many	TRBJ1-1	16	NA	TGTGCCAGCAGCTTAGGGGTCAGGGTCGGGAACACTGAAGCTTTCTTT	CASSLGVRVGNTEAFF